Included here is one TCR beta chain sequence, with context. The data originate from a study of shared T cell receptors in the human thymus. Some clones are missing from TCRdb's copy, which holds only in-frame ones; the method was immunoSEQ multiplex PCR. Here the sample spans more than 550,000 clones, around 85% being singletons. These data were also filed under a second study, of human thymus T cells. In that study: Among the donors, all were healthy Finnish infants having corrective surgery for congenital heart defects. Thymus tissue for the work was resected from patients undergoing corrective heart surgery. It looked as if thymic and blood repertoires used V and J genes in a biased way. Related research examined unrelated individuals and reported that their thymic repertoires overlapped highly.

Sample: thymocytes. The sequence derives from a girl younger than two with a congenital heart defect.

The CDR3: CASSEDPLQETQYF. CDR3 coding DNA: TGTGCCAGCAGCGAGGATCCTCTCCAAGAGACCCAGTACTTC. The V call is TRBV2, the J call TRBJ2-5, with unresolved D. V was pared by 6 bases and J by 1 base, with 12 bases between. Germline assignment: CDR1 SNHLY and CDR2 FYNNEI. CDR3 size: 14 residues.